This T cell receptor beta chain derives from a study of blood T cell repertoires in COVID-19. The CDR3 covers 12 residues. The germline V gene encodes CDR1 SGHRS and CDR2 YFSETQ. The V gene end was trimmed by 3 bases and the J gene end by 8 bases; junction bases not matched to a gene: 4. The data were produced by immunoSEQ multiplex PCR, yet TCRdb's version contains in-frame clones alone and is incomplete. This table has fewer than 700,000 clones, 85% to 90% appearing once. Sequencing was performed on peripheral blood. This clonotype was sampled from a woman aged 50 to 60 with COVID-19, enrolled during active disease. This chain joins TRBV5-1 and TRBJ1-2, with TRBD1 matching 7 bases. CDR3 DNA: TGCGCCAGCAGCTGGGACAGTCAGGGCTACACCTTC. Translated, it gives CASSWDSQGYTF. Filled out from reference TRBV5-1 and TRBJ1-2, the complete variable domain reads KAGVTQTPRYLIKTRGQQVTLSCSPISGHRSVSWYQQTPGQGLQFLFEYFSETQRNKGNFPGRFSGRQFSNSRSEMNVSTLELGDSALYLCASSWDSQGYTFGSGTRLTVV.